This TCR beta chain was retrieved from a study of blood T cells in healthy people across ages. CDR1 and CDR2 (germline): SGHTA, FQGNSA. The CDR3 sequence is 14 residues long. V lost 5 bases and J lost 2, with 10 bases in between. Whole-study results and caveats: In older individuals, TCR beta diversity per million T cells was lower, falling roughly linearly with age.

Drawn from each donor were roughly 10 milliliters of peripheral blood. Per sample, at least 5 micrograms of total RNA were extracted. For the second PCR, which ran for about 7 to 11 cycles, a sample-barcoded 5' primer and a J-beta primer mix were used. The authors tagged each cDNA molecule using a template-switch adaptor with 12 random nucleotides. TCRdb called the 5' RACE reads again in MiXCR, with one record for every CDR3 protein. Seen here are 850,000 to 1,100,000 distinct CDR3 sequences, about two fifths observed once, and the top ten hold about an eighth. This clonotype was seen once. Its matching antigen is unknown.

The chain uses TRBV7-2 and TRBJ1-3; D might be TRBD1 (6 bases). Sequencing was carried out using blood. The sequence was obtained from a man between 18 and 29 years old in good health. CDR3 amino acids: CASSPGHTGNTIYF. The CDR3, as DNA: TGTGCCAGCAGCCCGGGACATACTGGAAACACCATATATTTT.